There are a few counts of the clone carrying this TCR beta chain. This sample was included in a study of shared clonotypes between healthy human individuals. The germline V gene encodes CDR1 SNHLY and CDR2 FYNNEI. J gave up 1 base and V 6 bases, and 2 bases lay outside the gene matches. CDR3 length equals 13 residues. TCRdb keeps only in-frame clones here, not all; method: immunoSEQ multiplex PCR. This table has about 490,000 clones, 76% appearing once. The receptor comes from a middle-aged woman in good health. Some clones in this sample may be carry-over from other donors' samples. The rearrangement joins TRBV2 to TRBJ1-1, with 7 bases identical to TRBD1. Sequencing used PBMCs. The CDR3 bases are TGTGCCAGCAGAGGACAGGCGAACACTGAAGCTTTCTTT. Translating it yields CASRGQANTEAFF.